This record covers a single T cell receptor beta chain. This record comes from a study of blood T cell repertoires in COVID-19. Study at large: The origin of the acute and convalescent COVID-19 samples was the United States, Italy and Spain.

In the study's own analysis: Nucleated cell counts were estimated from reference gene primer amplification. Here immunoSEQ multiplex PCR was the method, and the copy in TCRdb shows in-frame clones only, minus some. V and J calls and clone size are as listed in that table; D and trimming were resolved from the DNA. The table records fewer than 110,000 clones, around 80% of them present only once. CDR3 length: 15 residues. The germline V gene encodes CDR1 LNHDA and CDR2 SQIVND (reference sequence). Deletions cut 6 bases from V and 0 bases from J, with 9 bases between. This TCR was recovered from a man in his 70s with acute or convalescent COVID-19. The V call is TRBV19, the J call TRBJ2-6; possible D gene TRBD2, 7 bases. The sample was peripheral blood. In DNA form, the CDR3 reads TGTGCCAGTAGCGGGGGGCCCTCTGGGGCCAACGTCCTGACTTTC. It specifies CASSGGPSGANVLTF.